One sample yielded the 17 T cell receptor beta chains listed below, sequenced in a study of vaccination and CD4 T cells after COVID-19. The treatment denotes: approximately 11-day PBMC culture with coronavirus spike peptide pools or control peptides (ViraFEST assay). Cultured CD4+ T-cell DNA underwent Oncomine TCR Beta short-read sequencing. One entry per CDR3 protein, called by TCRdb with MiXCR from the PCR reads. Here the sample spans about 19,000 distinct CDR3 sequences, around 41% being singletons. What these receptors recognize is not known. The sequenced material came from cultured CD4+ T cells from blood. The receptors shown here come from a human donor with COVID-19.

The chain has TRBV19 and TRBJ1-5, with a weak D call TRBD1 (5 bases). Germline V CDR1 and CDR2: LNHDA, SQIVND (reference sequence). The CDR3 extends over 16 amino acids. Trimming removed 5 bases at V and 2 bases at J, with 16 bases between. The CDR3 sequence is CASSSAPGGRNQPQHF. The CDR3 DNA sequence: TGTGCCAGTAGTTCCGCTCCGGGGGGACGCAATCAGCCCCAGCATTTT.

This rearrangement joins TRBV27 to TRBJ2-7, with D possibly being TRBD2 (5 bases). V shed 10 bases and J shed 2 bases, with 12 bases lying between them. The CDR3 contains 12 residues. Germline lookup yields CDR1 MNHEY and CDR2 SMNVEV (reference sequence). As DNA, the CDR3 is TGTGCCAACGTGGAGGATACCTACGAGCAGTACTTC. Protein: CANVEDTYEQYF.

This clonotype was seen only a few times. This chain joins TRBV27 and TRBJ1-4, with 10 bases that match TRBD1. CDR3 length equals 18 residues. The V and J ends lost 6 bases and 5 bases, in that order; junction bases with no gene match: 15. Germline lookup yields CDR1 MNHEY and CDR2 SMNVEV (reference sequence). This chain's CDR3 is CASRMTGGAFVPNEKLFF. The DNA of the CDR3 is TGTGCCAGCAGGATGACAGGGGGCGCTTTCGTCCCGAATGAAAAACTGTTTTTT.

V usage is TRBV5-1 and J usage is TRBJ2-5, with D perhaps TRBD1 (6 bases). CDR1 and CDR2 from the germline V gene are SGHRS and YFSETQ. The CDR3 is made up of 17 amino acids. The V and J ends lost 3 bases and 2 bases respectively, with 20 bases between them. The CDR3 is CASSYPGTGILQETQYF. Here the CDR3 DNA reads TGCGCCAGCAGCTATCCCGGAACAGGGATCCTTCAAGAGACCCAGTACTTC. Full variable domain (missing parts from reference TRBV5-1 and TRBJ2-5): KAGVTQTPRYLIKTRGQQVTLSCSPISGHRSVSWYQQTPGQGLQFLFEYFSETQRNKGNFPGRFSGRQFSNSRSEMNVSTLELGDSALYLCASSYPGTGILQETQYFGPGTRLLVL.

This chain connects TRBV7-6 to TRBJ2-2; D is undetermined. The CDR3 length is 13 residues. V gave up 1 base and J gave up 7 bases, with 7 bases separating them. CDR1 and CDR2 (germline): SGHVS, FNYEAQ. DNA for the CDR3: TGTGCCAGCAGCTTAGTGGTCGTCGGGGAGCTGTTTTTT. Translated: CASSLVVVGELFF. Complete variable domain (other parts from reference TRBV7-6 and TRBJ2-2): GAGVSQSPRYKVTKRGQDVALRCDPISGHVSLYWYRQALGQGPEFLTYFNYEAQQDKSGLPNDRFSAERPEGSISTLTIQRTEQRDSAMYRCASSLVVVGELFFGEGSRLTVL.

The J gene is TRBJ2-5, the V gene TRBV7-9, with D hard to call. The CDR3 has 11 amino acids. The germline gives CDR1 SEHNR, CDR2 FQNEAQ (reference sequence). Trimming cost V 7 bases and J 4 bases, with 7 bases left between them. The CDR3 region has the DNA TGTGCCAGCAACAAAGGAGAGACCCAGTACTTC. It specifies CASNKGETQYF.

CDR3 sequence (DNA): TGTGCCAGCAGCCAAGTACGGGTGGGAAATGAGCAGTTCTTC. It translates to CASSQVRVGNEQFF. This sequence joins TRBV14 and TRBJ2-1; unclear D gene. The CDR3 is 14 residues long. Looked up from germline, CDR1 is SGHDN and CDR2 is FVKESK. V lost 1 base and J 7 bases, leaving 11 bases between the germline ends.

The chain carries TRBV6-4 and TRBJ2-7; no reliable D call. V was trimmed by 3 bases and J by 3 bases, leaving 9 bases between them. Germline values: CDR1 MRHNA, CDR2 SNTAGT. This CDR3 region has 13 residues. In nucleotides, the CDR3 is TGTGCCAGCAGTGAATCATGGGGCTACGAGCAGTACTTC. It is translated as CASSESWGYEQYF.

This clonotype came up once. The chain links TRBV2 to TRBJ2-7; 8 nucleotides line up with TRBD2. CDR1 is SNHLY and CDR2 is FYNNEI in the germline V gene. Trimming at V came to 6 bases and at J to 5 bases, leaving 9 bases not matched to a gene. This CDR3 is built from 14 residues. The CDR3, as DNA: TGTGCCAGCAGCGCCCGGGGGGGGAGGGACGAGCAGTACTTC. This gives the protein CASSARGGRDEQYF.

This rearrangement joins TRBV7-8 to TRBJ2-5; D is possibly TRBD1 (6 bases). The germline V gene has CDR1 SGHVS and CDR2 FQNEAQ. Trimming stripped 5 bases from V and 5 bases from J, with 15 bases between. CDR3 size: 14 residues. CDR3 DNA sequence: TGTGCCAGCAGCGACCCGAGGGGGTATGAGACCCAGTACTTC. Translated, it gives CASSDPRGYETQYF.

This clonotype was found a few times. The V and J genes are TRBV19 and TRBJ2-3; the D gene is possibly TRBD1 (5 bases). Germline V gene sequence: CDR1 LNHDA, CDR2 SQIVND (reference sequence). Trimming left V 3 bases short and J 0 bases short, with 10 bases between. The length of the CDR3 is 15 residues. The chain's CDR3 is CASSILQGSTDTQYF. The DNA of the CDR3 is TGTGCCAGTAGTATCTTGCAGGGAAGCACAGATACGCAGTATTTT.

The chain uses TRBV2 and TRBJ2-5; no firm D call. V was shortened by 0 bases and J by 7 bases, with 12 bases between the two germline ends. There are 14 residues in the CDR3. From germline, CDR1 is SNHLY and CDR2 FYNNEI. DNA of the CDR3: TGTGCCAGCAGTGAAGCCGTACGTAGAGGGACCCAGTACTTC. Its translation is CASSEAVRRGTQYF.

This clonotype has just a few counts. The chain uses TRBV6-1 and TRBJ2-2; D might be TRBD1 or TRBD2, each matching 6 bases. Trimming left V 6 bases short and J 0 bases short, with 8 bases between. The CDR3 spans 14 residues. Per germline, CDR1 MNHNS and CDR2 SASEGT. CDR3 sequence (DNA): TGTGCCAGCAGGGAGGGGGCGAACACCGGGGAGCTGTTTTTT. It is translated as CASREGANTGELFF.

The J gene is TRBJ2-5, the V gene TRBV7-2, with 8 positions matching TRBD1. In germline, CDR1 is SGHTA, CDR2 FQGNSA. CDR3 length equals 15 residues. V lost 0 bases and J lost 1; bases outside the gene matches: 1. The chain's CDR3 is CASSLARGPQETQYF. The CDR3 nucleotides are TGTGCCAGCAGCTTAGCCAGGGGGCCCCAAGAGACCCAGTACTTC.

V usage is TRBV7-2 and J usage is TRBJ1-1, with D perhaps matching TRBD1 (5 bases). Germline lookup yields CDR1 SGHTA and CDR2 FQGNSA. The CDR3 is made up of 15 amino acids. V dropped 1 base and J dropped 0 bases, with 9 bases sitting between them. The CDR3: CASSLVPGLNTEAFF. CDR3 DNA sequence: TGTGCCAGCAGCTTAGTGCCGGGGCTGAACACTGAAGCTTTCTTT.

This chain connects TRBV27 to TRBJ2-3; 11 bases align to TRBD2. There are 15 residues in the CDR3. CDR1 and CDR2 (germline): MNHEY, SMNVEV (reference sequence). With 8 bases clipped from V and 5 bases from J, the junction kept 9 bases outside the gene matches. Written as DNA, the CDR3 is TGTGCCAGCGTCCTAGCGGGGGGCCAGGGAGATACGCAGTATTTT. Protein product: CASVLAGGQGDTQYF.

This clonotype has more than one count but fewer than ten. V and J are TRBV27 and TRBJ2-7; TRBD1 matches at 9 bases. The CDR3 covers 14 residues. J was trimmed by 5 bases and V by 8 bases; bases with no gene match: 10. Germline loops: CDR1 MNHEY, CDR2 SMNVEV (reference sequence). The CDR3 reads CASVSRQGVNEQYF. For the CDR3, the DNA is TGTGCCAGCGTGTCTAGACAGGGGGTAAACGAGCAGTACTTC.